The subject of this entry is one T cell receptor beta chain. Its specificity is not known. The table came from immunoSEQ multiplex PCR; TCRdb's copy has only in-frame clones and leaves some out. This table has some 150,000 clones, around four fifths appearing once. This record comes from a study of T cell responses to AZD1222 COVID-19 vaccine. Study-wide points: Donor demographics were predominantly white British with a female majority; clonal diversity may be underestimated. Seropositivity was recorded at baseline in only 5 or 6 AZD1222 recipients.

Trimming took off 0 bases at V and 8 bases at J, with 11 bases between the two ends. Germline assignment: CDR1 SGHRS and CDR2 YFSETQ. The CDR3 is made up of 13 amino acids. This TCR was recovered from an adult in good health. The chain employs TRBV5-1 and TRBJ1-2; no reliable D call. Source: peripheral blood, taken on day 0 of MenACWY control vaccination. CDR3 DNA sequence: TGCGCCAGCAGCTTGGTTCTGGGATCCGGCTACACCTTC. Protein sequence: CASSLVLGSGYTF.